Sequencing of this TCR beta chain was carried out in a study of blood T cell repertoires in COVID-19. Study context: Acute and convalescent COVID-19 samples came from the United States, Italy and Spain. T cells, B-cell-depleted T cells, or PBMCs provided the cDNA or gDNA that served as material.

CDR1 is MNHEY and CDR2 is SMNVEV in the germline V gene (reference sequence). Trimming stripped 0 bases from V and 4 bases from J, with 9 bases between. There are 14 residues in the CDR3. Authors' methods: Estimation of nucleated cell counts was performed using reference gene primer amplification. Some clones are missing from TCRdb's copy, which holds only in-frame ones; the method was immunoSEQ multiplex PCR. V and J calls and clone size are copied from that table; D and trimming were computed from the DNA. The sample lists around 220,000 clones, approximately 90% occurring once. The V gene is TRBV27, the J gene TRBJ1-1; D remains unclear. Material: peripheral blood. The TCR comes from a man in his fifties or sixties with acute or convalescent COVID-19. CDR3 nucleotides: TGTGCCAGCAGTTTATCATGGGGAGGCACTGAAGCTTTCTTT. The encoded protein is CASSLSWGGTEAFF.